These T cell receptor beta chains were read from a single sample in a study of blood T cell repertoires in COVID-19. Sequenced by immunoSEQ multiplex PCR; TCRdb stores in-frame clones only, minus some. The sample holds 200,000 or so clones, approximately 80% seen once. Sequencing input: peripheral blood. The receptor source for this set is a man aged 40-49 years who had recovered from COVID-19. Both conserved end residues are part of each CDR3. The order of the fields is J gene, V gene, CDR3 protein.

J: TRBJ2-7; V: TRBV30; CDR3: CAWSVPGHTYEQYF
J: TRBJ2-6; V: TRBV11-3; CDR3: CASSSYRGLNSGANVLTF
J: TRBJ2-5; V: TRBV2; CDR3: CASSAKTGPQETQYF
J: TRBJ1-1; V: TRBV9; CDR3: CASSVGGSGTEAFF
J: TRBJ1-1; V: TRBV29-1; CDR3: CSVEGRGNMNTEAFF
J: TRBJ2-7; V: TRBV5-1; CDR3: CASSSQGGKSYEQYF
J: TRBJ2-5; V: TRBV29-1; CDR3: CSATGQFQETQYF
J: TRBJ2-7; V: TRBV18; CDR3: CASSPPGQPYEQYF
J: TRBJ1-5; V: TRBV19; CDR3: CASSQRRPGQGAGTRNQPQHF
J: TRBJ2-1; V: TRBV9; CDR3: CASSLATYNEQFF
J: TRBJ1-1; V: TRBV5-8; CDR3: CASSLWGRITPAKGFF
J: TRBJ2-2; V: TRBV30; CDR3: CAWILVTGELFF
J: TRBJ1-5; V: TRBV12-3/TRBV12-4; CDR3: CASSDSGNQPQHF
J: TRBJ1-2; V: TRBV6-5; CDR3: CASSPYRGNYGYTF
J: TRBJ2-7; V: TRBV9; CDR3: CASSVGRRWTSRQTSGSSSYEQYF
J: TRBJ1-4; V: TRBV4-1; CDR3: CASSQDGGNDEKLFF
J: TRBJ1-1; V: TRBV7-9; CDR3: CASSLGSGQGNTEAFF
J: TRBJ1-2; V: TRBV28; CDR3: CASRVGSAGSGYTF
J: TRBJ1-1; V: TRBV6-5; CDR3: CASTPGGGTEAFF
J: TRBJ1-2; V: TRBV18; CDR3: CASSPGGGYGYTF
J: TRBJ2-1; V: TRBV7-2; CDR3: CASSLEPTLPPLEQFF
J: TRBJ1-4; V: TRBV3-1/TRBV3-2; CDR3: CASSHSGEGEKLFF
J: TRBJ2-2; V: TRBV18; CDR3: CASSPRPGNTGELFF
J: TRBJ1-2; V: TRBV5-5; CDR3: CASGPTPTPRRGYTF
J: TRBJ2-3; V: TRBV27; CDR3: CASPSRGTSTDTQYF
J: TRBJ2-7; V: TRBV30; CDR3: CAWSLSSGLRYF
J: TRBJ2-1; V: TRBV10-3; CDR3: CAIRASGGSSYNEQFF
J: TRBJ2-2; V: TRBV29-1; CDR3: CSVEARTNTGELFF
J: TRBJ2-1; V: TRBV7-2; CDR3: CASSLGTSGGPDEQFF